This entry concerns a single TCR beta chain. This clone was counted between two and nine times. Its specific antigen is unknown. No clone much larger than this one lies a single base away; base qualities are absent. This entry is derived from a study of blood T cell repertoires in COVID-19 (dated by TCRdb to about 2020). Concerning the study at large: The collaborator samples originated in the United States, Italy and Spain and spanned the acute and convalescent phases of COVID-19. The prospective study material was composed of cDNA or gDNA derived from T cells, B-cell-depleted T cells, or PBMCs. Subjects who had been exposed to COVID-19, were actively infected with it, or had recovered from it provided the deeply sampled blood TCRbeta repertoires that made up the dataset. A freely available public database, intended as a resource for researchers studying the immune response to SARS-CoV-2, is where the repertoires were released. Samples were obtained from the ongoing ImmuneRACE study (first 160 participants) and from approximately 1,200 subjects provided by 6 global collaborators. Nearly every sample came with metadata listing a de-identified subject ID, COVID-19 status, age in years and sex. Where available, HLA class I and class II types were obtained from metadata supplied by the sample provider rather than from assay-based typing.

Trimming at the junction amounts to 7 bases on V and 6 bases on J, and the germline ends lie 13 bases apart. The CDR3 runs 13 amino acids, cysteine and phenylalanine included. The read is trimmed to its CDR3 DNA, 39 bases read in frame from base 1. The germline V gene (reference sequence) specifies GTSNPN as CDR1 and SVGIG as CDR2. Enrolling through a virtual design, the prospective study's participants ranged in age from roughly 18 to 100 years and lived across roughly 24 United States geographic areas. To assign participants to cohorts, the prospective study relied on clinical history that participants themselves reported in a screening survey and a study questionnaire. In the prospective study, whole blood, serum and a nasopharyngeal or oropharyngeal swab were collected from each participant by mobile phlebotomists. Prospective study participants could optionally give additional blood draws and questionnaires over an approximately 2-month period. Before DNA extraction, prospective study blood samples were shipped either frozen or at room temperature.

Study-wide conclusions, independent of this receptor: The quantity of clinical and demographic metadata differed by source and by participant and was supplied without curation.

TCRbeta CDR3 regions were amplified from genomic DNA by means of the immunoSEQ Assay, a bias-controlled multiplex PCR. On the study's bioinformatics: Nucleated cell counts per sample were estimated from amplification of reference gene primers within the assay. To quantify the absolute abundance of each unique TCRbeta CDR3 rearrangement, sequence reads were collapsed and filtered. For each sample, productive Simpson clonality was calculated as the square root of Simpson's diversity index across productive rearrangements. The source is immuneACCESS, and TCRdb retained only in-frame sequences with V and J called. Part of the clones is not carried over; for the studies checked, unresolved V genes explain less than half of this, and the remainder is unexplained. V, J and clone size were drawn from that table, and D and trimming were deduced from the DNA. This sample gives roughly 360,000 clones in total; more than 75% of them show up just once. The ten largest clones add up to 0.95% to 1% of the sample.

The sequence is built from TRBV30 and TRBJ1-6; the D region possibly corresponds to TRBD1 (6 bases align). This receptor was taken from a woman aged 25-40 years with acute COVID-19. Sequencing was carried out using PBMCs or T cells enriched from blood (not recorded which). The nucleotide sequence reads as follows: TGTGCCTTTACCGGACAGATTAATTCACCCCTCCACTTT. It codes for CAFTGQINSPLHF.